This T cell receptor beta chain is drawn from a study of cytomegalovirus exposure and HLA in healthy donors. The study ran its PCR with 60 Vbeta and 13 Jbeta primers. TCRdb's copy holds only in-frame clones and misses some; the assay was immunoSEQ multiplex PCR. This table has 60,000 to 70,000 clones, roughly 80% appearing once. General study points: Cytomegalovirus association was listed for about 160 TCR beta chains. Presence/absence analysis assumed near-uniform sequencing depth across donors.

A remark on this clone: What it binds is unknown.

The sequencing sample was made of PBMCs. The clonotype originates from a man in his sixties in good health and CMV-seropositive.

The DNA of the CDR3 is TGTGCCAGCAGGGGGGGAGAGACCCAGTACTTC. Amino acids: CASRGGETQYF. The chain combines TRBV5-8 with TRBJ2-5; tentative D call: TRBD2 (6 bases). Trimming removed 5 bases at V and 4 bases at J, with 6 bases between. The CDR3 contains 11 residues. CDR1 and CDR2 from the germline V gene are SGHTS and YDEGEE.